The 18 T cell receptor beta chains presented below share a single source sample, sequenced in a study of molecular identifiers for immune sequencing clone quantification. One entry per CDR3 protein, called by TCRdb with MiXCR from the PCR reads. The table shows about 510,000 distinct CDR3 sequences, with under 30% occurring only once. The source material was naive CD8+ T cells from blood, with Jurkat cell RNA spiked in. Subset given: FACS-sorted CD8+CD4-CCR7+CD45RA+ naive T cells. All receptors derive from a human donor in good health. Some libraries in this study had Jurkat cell RNA spiked in.

This clonotype occurred many times. The chain carries TRBV29-1 and TRBJ2-2; D remains unclear. Trimming took off 5 bases at V and 1 base at J, with 8 bases between the two ends. Germline V CDR1 and CDR2: SQVTM, ANQGSEA. The CDR3 has 13 residues. CDR3 protein: CSVKNENTGELFF. Here the CDR3 DNA reads TGCAGCGTTAAGAACGAGAACACCGGGGAGCTGTTTTTT.

This clonotype was counted ten times or more. This sequence joins TRBV6-5 and TRBJ2-6; TRBD1 matches at 7 bases. CDR3 length: 21 residues. The germline gives CDR1 MNHEY, CDR2 SVGAGI. V shed 1 base, J shed 0 bases, and the junction held 15 bases outside the gene matches. CDR3 bases: TGTGCCAGCAGTTACTGGCCCCCCCAGGGGGTCCCGCTCTCTGGGGCCAACGTCCTGACTTTC. Residues: CASSYWPPQGVPLSGANVLTF.

The rearrangement joins TRBV19 to TRBJ2-6; 8 nucleotides line up with TRBD2. Germline CDR1 reads LNHDA; CDR2 reads SQIVND (reference sequence). V lost 7 bases, J lost 0 bases, and 8 bases stayed unmatched. The CDR3 totals 17 residues. Here the CDR3 reads CASTPKRELSGANVLTF. DNA for the CDR3: TGTGCCAGTACCCCCAAGCGGGAGCTCTCTGGGGCCAACGTCCTGACTTTC. The full variable domain, with the rest looked up from reference TRBV19 and TRBJ2-6, is DGGITQSPKYLFRKEGQNVTLSCEQNLNHDAMYWYRQDPGQGLRLIYYSQIVNDFQKGDIAEGYSVSREKKESFPLTVTSAQKNPTAFYLCASTPKRELSGANVLTFGAGSRLTVL.

A word on this clonotype: Germline and junction disagree at one end, which may indicate a read error. The genes are TRBV7-6 and TRBJ2-5, with a weak D call TRBD2 (7 bases). Germline CDR1 SGHVS, CDR2 FNYEAQ. The CDR3 sequence is 16 residues long. In DNA form, the CDR3 reads TGTGCCAGCAGCTTAGCCGTCTTCGGGGGGCGAGAGGCCCAGTACTTC. The encoded protein is CASSLAVFGGREAQYF. Variable domain in full (rest from reference TRBV7-6 and TRBJ2-5): GAGVSQSPRYKVTKRGQDVALRCDPISGHVSLYWYRQALGQGPEFLTYFNYEAQQDKSGLPNDRFSAERPEGSISTLTIQRTEQRDSAMYRCASSLAVFGGREAQYFGPGTRLLVL.

The chain joins TRBV12-2 to TRBJ2-3; the table gives TRBD1 as D, unverified against the DNA. TRBV12-2 counts as a pseudogene. CDR3 length: 20 residues. The CDR3 reads CASRNRGGVRTGPISDTQYF. DNA of the CDR3: TGTGCAAGTCGCAACCGCGGGGGGGTTAGGACAGGACCCATCTCAGATACGCAGTATTTT.

The chain combines TRBV3-1 with TRBJ2-4; D gene unclear. This CDR3 spans 16 amino acids. Looked up from germline, CDR1 is LGHDT and CDR2 is YNNKEL (reference sequence). Deletions cut 0 bases from V and 0 bases from J, with 9 bases between. The CDR3 loop reads CASSQDPLPAKNIQYF. The CDR3 bases are TGTGCCAGCAGCCAAGACCCCTTGCCAGCCAAAAACATTCAGTACTTC.

This clonotype was detected only a few times. The chain is built from TRBV19 and TRBJ2-4; no clear D gene. V lost 6 bases and J lost 0, with 15 bases in between. The CDR3 covers 16 residues. The germline V gene encodes CDR1 LNHDA and CDR2 SQIVND (reference sequence). The CDR3: CASSPTTSLAKNIQYF. CDR3 coding DNA: TGTGCCAGTAGCCCCACAACAAGTCTAGCCAAAAACATTCAGTACTTC.

Details on this clonotype: At one end, the junction sequence differs from germline, possibly due to a read error. The CDR3 loop is CGSSSDRGHYEQYF. The CDR3 DNA is TGTGGCAGCAGTTCGGACAGGGGACACTACGAGCAGTACTTC. This chain links TRBV12-3 or TRBV12-4 with TRBJ2-7, with 9 bases matching TRBD1. The CDR3 is 14 amino acids.

This clonotype has only a few counts. The CDR3 DNA follows: TGTGCCAGCAGTTCACTCTCGACCTCCTTCTACGAGCAGTACTTC. This gives the protein CASSSLSTSFYEQYF. This chain connects TRBV27 to TRBJ2-7; D remains ambiguous. This CDR3 region has 15 residues. Germline V CDR1 and CDR2: MNHEY, SMNVEV (reference sequence). With 4 bases removed from V and 3 bases from J, the gap between germline ends came to 16 bases.

Turning to this clonotype: This clone may be a read error of a much larger clone one base away. The genes are TRBV4-3 and TRBJ2-3, with D possibly TRBD1 on 6 matching bases. Germline values: CDR1 LGHNA, CDR2 YSLEER. The V end lost 6 bases, the J end lost 0 bases, and 19 bases lay between the germline ends. The CDR3 is 17 amino acids. The CDR3, as DNA: TGCGCCAGCAGTTCCTCCACCCAAGGGGGTAGCACAGATACGCAGTATTTT. The encoded protein is CASSSSTQGGSTDTQYF.

The CDR3, as DNA: TGTGCCAGTAGTCTGCTAGGACAGGGGGACGAGCAGTACTTC. Encoded protein: CASSLLGQGDEQYF. The chain joins TRBV19 to TRBJ2-7; 10 bases map to TRBD1. The length of the CDR3 is 14 residues. Germline V lookup: CDR1 LNHDA, CDR2 SQIVND (reference sequence). Trimming cost V 5 bases and J 5 bases; bases outside gene matches: 6. Using reference TRBV19 and TRBJ2-7 for the parts outside the CDR3, the full variable domain is DGGITQSPKYLFRKEGQNVTLSCEQNLNHDAMYWYRQDPGQGLRLIYYSQIVNDFQKGDIAEGYSVSREKKESFPLTVTSAQKNPTAFYLCASSLLGQGDEQYFGPGTRLTVT.

The rearrangement links TRBV25-1 to TRBJ2-1; D gene unclear. The germline V gene encodes CDR1 MGHDK and CDR2 SYGVNS. Trimming removed 8 bases at V and 1 base at J, with 6 bases between. This CDR3 contains 12 residues. The CDR3 DNA sequence: TGTGCCAGCGGGGTTTCCTACAATGAGCAGTTCTTC. This translates into CASGVSYNEQFF.

This clonotype was seen more than once but under ten times. V is TRBV19 and J is TRBJ2-7; D gene uncertain. Germline V gene lookup returns CDR1 LNHDA and CDR2 SQIVND (reference sequence). CDR3 size: 13 residues. Trimming shortened V by 1 base and J by 2 bases, and 6 bases separated the two germline ends. The CDR3 coding sequence is TGTGCCAGTAGTATAGGCACCCCCTACGAGCAGTACTTC. Protein: CASSIGTPYEQYF.

There are many counts of this clonotype. The chain carries TRBV27 and TRBJ1-5; 8 bases match TRBD1. Germline CDR1 reads MNHEY; CDR2 reads SMNVEV (reference sequence). V trimming: 8 bases; J trimming: 0 bases; junction bases outside the gene matches: 0. The length of the CDR3 is 13 residues. The CDR3 here is CASGTGSNQPQHF. The CDR3 bases are TGTGCCAGCGGGACAGGTAGCAATCAGCCCCAGCATTTT.

This chain joins TRBV6-2 or TRBV6-3 and TRBJ2-5; weak D call: TRBD1 (6 bases). The V end lost 7 bases, the J end lost 5 bases, and 17 bases lay between the germline ends. Germline V gene sequence: CDR1 MNHEY, CDR2 SVGEGT. The CDR3 length is 14 residues. CDR3 DNA: TGTGCCAGCAACCCCGGGACACGATTCGAGACCCAGTACTTC. Translated, it gives CASNPGTRFETQYF.

This clonotype was observed a handful of times. The chain carries TRBV12-3 or TRBV12-4 and TRBJ1-1; D ambiguous. CDR3 length: 11 amino acids. The V end lost 3 bases, the J end lost 6 bases, and 5 bases lay between the germline ends. CDR3 coding DNA: TGTGCCAGCAGTTTTGGGCCTGAAGCTTTCTTT. It specifies CASSFGPEAFF.

The chain employs TRBV21-1 and TRBJ2-5; the tabulated D call, TRBD1, remains unverified against the DNA. TRBV21-1 is tagged as a pseudogene. This CDR3 contains 13 residues. The CDR3 protein is CARYSQAEETQYF. CDR3 nucleotide sequence: TGTGCCCGCTACTCACAGGCCGAAGAGACCCAGTACTTC.

This clonotype occurred many times. The chain uses TRBV29-1 and TRBJ1-1; 8 positions match TRBD1. Germline V gene lookup returns CDR1 SQVTM and CDR2 ANQGSEA. Germline trimming cut 2 bases from V and 1 base from J; bases unmatched to any gene: 3. The CDR3 totals 14 residues. Here the CDR3 DNA reads TGCAGCGTTGAACGGACAGGGAGGAACACTGAAGCTTTCTTT. The encoded protein is CSVERTGRNTEAFF.